The 16 T cell receptor beta chains presented below share a single source sample, sequenced in a study of shared clonotypes between healthy human individuals. Method: immunoSEQ multiplex PCR; TCRdb's copy keeps in-frame clones and lacks some. The sample consists of about 530,000 clones, almost 97% of them appearing once. The sequenced material came from naive CD4+ T cells sorted from blood. As to subset: CD45RA+ positively selected. These receptors were obtained from a woman aged 25 to 39 in good health.

The chain links TRBV5-1 to TRBJ2-5; tentative D call: TRBD2 (5 bases). The germline V gene encodes CDR1 SGHRS and CDR2 YFSETQ. V lost 4 bases, J lost 4 bases, and 11 bases lay in between. The CDR3 has 13 residues. This CDR3 reads CASSPGLGETQYF. DNA for the CDR3: TGCGCCAGCAGCCCCGGACTGGGAGAGACCCAGTACTTC.

The V and J genes are TRBV19 and TRBJ2-1; D assignment may be TRBD1 or TRBD2 (5 bases each). Trimming pared 9 bases from V and 0 bases from J, leaving 18 bases between. This CDR3 is 16 amino acids long. Germline lookup yields CDR1 LNHDA and CDR2 SQIVND (reference sequence). The CDR3 reads CASLGAGPSSYNEQFF. The CDR3 nucleotides are TGTGCCAGCCTGGGAGCAGGGCCGAGCTCCTACAATGAGCAGTTCTTC.

This chain connects TRBV28 to TRBJ2-5; D possibly corresponds to TRBD2 (7 bases). Germline lookup yields CDR1 MDHEN and CDR2 SYDVKM. The CDR3 is 11 amino acids. Deletions cut 9 bases from V and 11 bases from J, with 16 bases between. CDR3 DNA: TGTGCCAGTTGCGGAGGGGGGGAGCAGTACTTC. Its protein product is CASCGGGEQYF.

Turning to this clone: In the same sample, other DNA sequences code for this CDR3. The chain employs TRBV10-3 and TRBJ1-1, with D possibly matching TRBD1 (5 bases). Trimming removed 10 bases from V and 0 bases from J, with 12 bases in between. The CDR3 loop spans 13 amino acids. CDR1 ENHRY and CDR2 SYGVKD come from the germline V gene. The CDR3 is CATGREMNTEAFF. Here the CDR3 DNA reads TGTGCCACCGGCAGGGAAATGAACACTGAAGCTTTCTTT.

The rearrangement uses TRBV28 and TRBJ2-7; D is possibly TRBD2 (6 bases). Germline CDR1 MDHEN, CDR2 SYDVKM. V was cut by 5 bases and J by 6 bases, with 23 bases left in between. The CDR3 totals 16 residues. The CDR3 nucleotides read TGTGCCAGCAGTCTACCCCCGGTAGGGTGGAGGGGCGAGCAGTACTTC. This codes for CASSLPPVGWRGEQYF.

The chain has TRBV9 and TRBJ2-3; 9 nucleotides align to TRBD2. CDR3 size: 17 residues. CDR1 and CDR2 (germline): SGDLS, YYNGEE. V lost 0 bases to trimming and J lost 6 bases; unmatched junction nucleotides: 11. In DNA, the CDR3 is TGTGCCAGCAGCGTAGAGGGGACTAGCTTCTCCGGGGATACGCAGTATTTT. Its translation: CASSVEGTSFSGDTQYF.

The chain joins TRBV9 to TRBJ2-2; 11 nucleotides match TRBD2. Trimming at V came to 0 bases and at J to 4 bases, leaving 5 bases not matched to a gene. The germline CDR1 and CDR2 sequences are SGDLS and YYNGEE. This CDR3 is built from 17 residues. CDR3 sequence (DNA): TGTGCCAGCAGCGTAGCCGGTAGCGGGAGGGTCACCGGGGAGCTGTTTTTT. Protein product: CASSVAGSGRVTGELFF.

V and J are TRBV6-4 and TRBJ2-5; D gene uncertain. The end of the DNA aligns better with TRBJ2-7, so the J call may be wrong. The CDR3 spans 14 residues. The germline CDR1 and CDR2 sequences are MRHNA and SNTAGT. CDR3 nucleotide sequence: TGTGCCAGCAGTGACTCTGGCGGATCCTACGAGCAGTACTTC. Translated, it gives CASSDSGGSYEQYF.

The V gene is TRBV18, the J gene TRBJ1-1; 7 positions agree with TRBD1. CDR3 length: 14 residues. Germline V CDR1 and CDR2: KGHSH, LQKENI. V lost 6 bases and J lost 3; bases outside the gene matches: 7. The CDR3 loop reads CASSPTGWDTEAFF. The CDR3 DNA follows: TGTGCCAGCTCTCCGACAGGGTGGGACACTGAAGCTTTCTTT.

This clone was recorded only once. The genes are TRBV5-1 and TRBJ2-5; 7 positions agree with TRBD2. Germline values: CDR1 SGHRS, CDR2 YFSETQ. CDR3 length: 17 amino acids. The junction had 18 bases not matched to a gene; V was cut back by 4 bases and J by 6 bases. The CDR3 DNA reads as TGCGCCAGCAGCGAAGTTCCATTGAGCGGGAATGGACAGACCCAGTACTTC. As protein: CASSEVPLSGNGQTQYF.

A single count supports this clone. The chain carries TRBV5-1 and TRBJ1-1; D may be TRBD1 (5 bases). This CDR3 spans 12 amino acids. From germline, CDR1 is SGHRS and CDR2 YFSETQ. Trimming took 4 bases from V and 6 from J, leaving 10 bases between them. The CDR3: CASSRGTSEAFF. CDR3 nucleotides: TGCGCCAGCAGCCGGGGGACGTCTGAAGCTTTCTTT.

This chain uses TRBV7-3 with TRBJ2-7, with D perhaps TRBD1 (7 bases). Trimming stripped 5 bases from V and 1 base from J, with 15 bases between. Looked up from germline, CDR1 is SGHTA and CDR2 is FQGTGA. This CDR3 is built from 15 residues. The CDR3 DNA sequence: TGTGCCAGCAGCCTCCAGGGGGGTCCTTCCTACGAGCAGTACTTC. It translates to CASSLQGGPSYEQYF.

The gene calls are TRBV10-1 and TRBJ2-3, with D unclear. The CDR3 covers 13 residues. Germline values: CDR1 WNHNN, CDR2 SYGVQD (reference sequence). V lost 6 bases and J 4 bases, leaving 11 bases between the germline ends. The CDR3 nucleotides are TGCGCCAGCAGCCCCGGGTCCGCAGATACGCAGTATTTT. This sequence encodes CASSPGSADTQYF.

V and J are TRBV7-2 and TRBJ2-3, with D possibly matching TRBD2 (6 bases). Germline V gene lookup returns CDR1 SGHTA and CDR2 FQGNSA. The V gene lost 3 bases and the J gene lost 0 bases, with 16 bases spanning the gap. The CDR3 length is 17 residues. Here the CDR3 reads CASSFLGRGKSTDTQYF. The CDR3 nucleotides read TGTGCCAGCAGCTTCCTAGGTCGGGGGAAAAGCACAGATACGCAGTATTTT.

This chain joins TRBV18 and TRBJ2-6; 9 bases are shared with TRBD1. CDR1 and CDR2 from the germline V gene are KGHSH and LQKENI. CDR3 length: 17 residues. After removal of 4 bases from V and 0 bases from J, the junction contained 4 bases not matched to a gene. CDR3 nucleotide sequence: TGTGCCAGCTCACAGGGACAGGGTCGCTCTGGGGCCAACGTCCTGACTTTC. Protein sequence: CASSQGQGRSGANVLTF.

The rearrangement uses TRBV7-2 and TRBJ1-1; D call uncertain. Germline CDR1 and CDR2: SGHTA and FQGNSA. V was shortened by 1 base and J by 2 bases, with 8 bases between the two germline ends. The CDR3 consists of 14 residues. The CDR3 reads CASSLGQLNTEAFF. CDR3 DNA sequence: TGTGCCAGCAGCTTAGGGCAGTTAAACACTGAAGCTTTCTTT.